A selection of T cell receptor beta chains follows, all from one sample in a study of blood T cell repertoires in COVID-19. Generated by immunoSEQ multiplex PCR, the TCRdb table keeps only in-frame clones and is missing some. The sample includes approximately 400,000 clones, more than 75% of them seen just once. Sequenced input: peripheral blood. These receptors were obtained from a human donor with acute or convalescent COVID-19. The donor label of this sample is uncertain. Each CDR3 is given with its conserved first and last residue. The D gene is left open where the match is weak. Size values are once, few and many counts, or a class for expanded clones, and some rows have none.

d_call j_call clone_size v_call cdr3_aa cdr3_nt
- TRBJ2-6 - TRBV9 CASSVATGRSGANVLTF TGTGCCAGCAGCGTAGCTACTGGTCGATCTGGGGCCAACGTCCTGACTTTC
TRBD1 TRBJ2-3 - TRBV10-1 CASSEVQGGTDTQYF TGCGCCAGCAGTGAGGTACAGGGGGGCACAGATACGCAGTATTTT
TRBD1 TRBJ1-2 - TRBV6-5 CASSSTGGAYGYTF TGTGCCAGCAGTTCGACAGGGGGCGCCTATGGCTACACCTTC
TRBD1 TRBJ1-1 - TRBV5-1 CASSRTGQANTEAFF TGCGCCAGCAGCCGAACGGGACAGGCGAACACTGAAGCTTTCTTT
- TRBJ1-6 - TRBV19 CASSTQREISPLHF TGTGCCAGTAGTACCCAACGGGAAATTTCACCCCTCCACTTT
TRBD2 TRBJ2-1 - TRBV11-1 CASSSVGGRDYNEQFF TGTGCCAGCAGCTCCGTGGGCGGGAGGGATTACAATGAGCAGTTCTTC
- TRBJ2-7 - TRBV30 CAWSVYGRTYEQYF TGTGCCTGGAGTGTATATGGCAGAACCTACGAGCAGTACTTC
- TRBJ1-2 - TRBV30 CAWIKAQGFLSGYTF TGTGCCTGGATCAAAGCCCAGGGATTTCTTTCGGGCTACACCTTC
TRBD2 TRBJ2-7 - TRBV13 CASSFAGGPSYEQYF TGTGCCAGCAGCTTCGCGGGGGGCCCCTCCTACGAGCAGTACTTC
- TRBJ2-1 once TRBV24-1 CATSSQGYEQFF TGTGCCACCAGTTCTCAGGGGTATGAGCAGTTCTTC
TRBD1 TRBJ1-1 once TRBV6-1 CASSEAGGDREAFF TGTGCCAGCAGTGAAGCGGGGGGGGACAGGGAAGCTTTCTTT
TRBD2 TRBJ2-3 - TRBV5-1 CASSLWTSGRELADTQYF TGCGCCAGCAGCCTCTGGACTAGCGGGAGGGAGCTGGCAGATACGCAGTATTTT